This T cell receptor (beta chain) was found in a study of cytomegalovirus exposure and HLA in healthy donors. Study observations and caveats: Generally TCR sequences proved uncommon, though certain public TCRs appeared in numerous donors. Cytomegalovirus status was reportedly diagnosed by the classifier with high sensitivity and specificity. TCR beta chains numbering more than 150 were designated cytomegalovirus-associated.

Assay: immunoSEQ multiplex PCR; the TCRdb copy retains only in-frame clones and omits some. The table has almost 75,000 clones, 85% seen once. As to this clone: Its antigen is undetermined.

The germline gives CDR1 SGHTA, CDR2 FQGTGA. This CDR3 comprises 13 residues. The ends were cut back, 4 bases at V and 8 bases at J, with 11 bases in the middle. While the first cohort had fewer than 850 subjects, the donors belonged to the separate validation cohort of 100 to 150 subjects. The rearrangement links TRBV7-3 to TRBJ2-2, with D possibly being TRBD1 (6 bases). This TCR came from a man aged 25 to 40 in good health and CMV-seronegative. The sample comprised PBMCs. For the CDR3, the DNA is TGTGCCAGCAGCTCACAGGGCGGGGGGGAGCTGTTTTTT. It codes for CASSSQGGGELFF.